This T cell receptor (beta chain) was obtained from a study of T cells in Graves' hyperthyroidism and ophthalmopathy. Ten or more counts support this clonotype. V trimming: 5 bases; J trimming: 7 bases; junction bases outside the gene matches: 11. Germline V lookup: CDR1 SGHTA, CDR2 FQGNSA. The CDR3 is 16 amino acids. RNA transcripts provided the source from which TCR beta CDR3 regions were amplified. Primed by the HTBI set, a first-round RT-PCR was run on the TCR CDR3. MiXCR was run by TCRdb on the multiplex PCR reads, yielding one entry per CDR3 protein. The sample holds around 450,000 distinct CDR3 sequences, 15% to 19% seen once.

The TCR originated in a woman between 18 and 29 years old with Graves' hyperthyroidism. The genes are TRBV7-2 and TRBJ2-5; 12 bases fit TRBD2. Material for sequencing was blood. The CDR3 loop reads CASSQGLAGIRGTQYF. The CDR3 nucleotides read TGTGCCAGCAGCCAAGGACTAGCGGGGATAAGGGGGACCCAGTACTTC.